This T cell receptor beta chain was observed in a study of shared T cell receptors in the human thymus. Trimming took 3 bases from V and 3 from J, leaving 13 bases between them. Germline V lookup: CDR1 SGHTA, CDR2 FQGNSA. The CDR3 runs to 15 residues. Profiling relied on immunoSEQ multiplex PCR, and the TCRdb table lists in-frame clones only, not all of them. This sample has 700,000 or so clones, with approximately 83% found just once. Another study also made use of these data, one on human thymus T cells. As that study records: It was from resections taken during corrective heart surgery that the thymus tissue came.

Sequenced material: thymocytes. The J gene is TRBJ2-3, the V gene TRBV7-2; D gene unclear. This TCR was recovered from a girl under three years old with a congenital heart defect. Here the CDR3 reads CASSFMGVGTDTQYF. CDR3 bases: TGTGCCAGCAGCTTTATGGGCGTTGGGACAGATACGCAGTATTTT. The variable domain in full, with the rest retrieved from reference TRBV7-2 and TRBJ2-3, is GAGVSQSPSNKVTEKGKDVELRCDPISGHTALYWYRQSLGQGLEFLIYFQGNSAPDKSGLPSDRFSAERTGGSVSTLTIQRTQQEDSAVYLCASSFMGVGTDTQYFGPGTRLTVL.